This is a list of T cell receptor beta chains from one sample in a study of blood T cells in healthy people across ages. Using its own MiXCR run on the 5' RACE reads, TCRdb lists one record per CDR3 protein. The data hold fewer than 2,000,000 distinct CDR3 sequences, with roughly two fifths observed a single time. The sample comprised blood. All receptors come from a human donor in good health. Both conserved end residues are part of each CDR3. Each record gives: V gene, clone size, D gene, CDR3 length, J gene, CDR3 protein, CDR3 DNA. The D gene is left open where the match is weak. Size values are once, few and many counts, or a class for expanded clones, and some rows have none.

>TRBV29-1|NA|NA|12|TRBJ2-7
CSVEVRVYEQYF
TGCAGCGTTGAAGTTCGGGTTTACGAGCAGTACTTC
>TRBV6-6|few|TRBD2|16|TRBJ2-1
CASSYPGLAGYNEQFF
TGTGCCAGCAGTTACCCGGGACTAGCGGGCTACAATGAGCAGTTCTTC
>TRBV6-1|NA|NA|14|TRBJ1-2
CASSEPGPHYGYTF
TGTGCCAGCAGTGAACCGGGACCCCACTATGGCTACACCTTC
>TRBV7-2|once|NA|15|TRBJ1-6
CASSFSGQSNSPLHF
TGTGCCAGCAGCTTTAGCGGACAGTCGAATTCACCCCTCCACTTT
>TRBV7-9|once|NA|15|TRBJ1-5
CASSPGTGFNQPQHF
TGTGCCAGCAGTCCCGGGACGGGGTTCAATCAGCCCCAGCATTTT
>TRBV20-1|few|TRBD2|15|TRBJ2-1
CSAPQLAGGSNEQFF
TGCAGTGCTCCCCAACTAGCGGGGGGTTCCAATGAGCAGTTCTTC
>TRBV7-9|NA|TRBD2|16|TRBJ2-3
CASSLGAGGATDTQYF
TGTGCCAGCAGCTTAGGAGCGGGGGGAGCAACAGATACGCAGTATTTT
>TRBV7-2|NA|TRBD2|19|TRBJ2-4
CASSLSSGGSMGAQNIQYF
TGTGCCAGCAGTTTATCTAGCGGGGGGTCTATGGGCGCACAAAACATTCAGTACTTC
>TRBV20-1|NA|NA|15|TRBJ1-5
CSAGPGTGWGQPQHF
TGCAGTGCTGGTCCCGGGACCGGGTGGGGTCAGCCCCAGCATTTT
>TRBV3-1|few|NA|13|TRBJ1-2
CASSQVTQRGYTF
TGTGCCAGCAGCCAAGTAACTCAGAGGGGCTACACCTTC
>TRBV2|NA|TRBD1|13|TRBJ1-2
CASTGDRDYGYTF
TGTGCCAGCACCGGGGACAGGGACTATGGCTACACCTTC
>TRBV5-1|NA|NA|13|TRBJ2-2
CASRPVLAGELFF
TGCGCCAGCAGACCCGTACTGGCCGGGGAGCTGTTTTTT
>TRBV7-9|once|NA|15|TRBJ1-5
CASSLMADLNQPQHF
TGTGCCAGCAGCTTAATGGCTGATCTCAATCAGCCCCAGCATTTT
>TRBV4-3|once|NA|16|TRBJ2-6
CASSLEGNYGANVLTF
TGCGCCAGCAGCCTAGAGGGGAATTACGGGGCCAACGTCCTGACTTTC
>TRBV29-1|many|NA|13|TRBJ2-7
CSVEAGIGYEQYF
TGCAGCGTTGAAGCGGGGATTGGCTACGAGCAGTACTTC
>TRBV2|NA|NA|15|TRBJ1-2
CASSEAREENYGYTF
TGTGCCAGCAGTGAAGCGAGAGAGGAAAACTATGGCTACACCTTC
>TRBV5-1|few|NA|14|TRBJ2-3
CASSFIQGKDTQYF
TGCGCCAGCAGCTTCATTCAGGGTAAAGATACGCAGTATTTT
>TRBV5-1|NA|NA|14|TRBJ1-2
CASSSDLAGYGYTF
TGCGCCAGCAGCTCGGACTTGGCCGGGTATGGCTACACCTTC
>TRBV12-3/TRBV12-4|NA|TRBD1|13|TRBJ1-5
CASRTGDPQPQHF
TGTGCCAGCAGGACAGGGGACCCTCAGCCCCAGCATTTT
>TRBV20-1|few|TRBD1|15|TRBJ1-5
CSARETGGVGQPQHF
TGCAGTGCTAGAGAAACAGGGGGCGTCGGTCAGCCCCAGCATTTT
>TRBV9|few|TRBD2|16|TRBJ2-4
CASSATSGLAKNIQYF
TGTGCCAGCAGCGCCACTAGCGGGTTAGCCAAAAACATTCAGTACTTC
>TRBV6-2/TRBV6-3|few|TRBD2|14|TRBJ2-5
CASSWTSLQETQYF
TGTGCCAGCAGTTGGACTAGCCTCCAAGAGACCCAGTACTTC